This T cell receptor beta chain was recovered during a study of blood T cell repertoires in COVID-19. CDR1 is MNHEY, CDR2 SVGEGT, per germline. CDR3 length equals 13 residues. Trimming cost V 5 bases and J 4 bases, with 9 bases left between them. Profiled with immunoSEQ multiplex PCR; TCRdb holds only in-frame clones, not every one. Here the sample spans about 190,000 clones, around 84% being singletons. Sample: peripheral blood. J is TRBJ2-1 and V is TRBV6-2 or TRBV6-3; possible D gene TRBD1, 5 bases. The receptor comes from a human donor in a cohort sampled during active COVID-19. The CDR3 nucleotides are TGTGCCAGCAGTGACAGCTCATACAATGAGCAGTTCTTC. Translated, it gives CASSDSSYNEQFF.